A selection of T cell receptor beta chains follows, all from one sample in a study of cytomegalovirus exposure and HLA in healthy donors. TCRdb's copy holds only in-frame clones and misses some; the assay was immunoSEQ multiplex PCR. The sample has more than 110,000 clones; 60% to 85% are singletons. Sequencing was performed on PBMCs. Receptors originate from a man in his thirties or forties in good health and CMV-seronegative. Both conserved end residues are part of each CDR3. The order of the fields is V gene, J gene, clone size, CDR3 length, D gene, CDR3 DNA, CDR3 protein. A D gene is named only where the DNA matches it firmly. Expanded clones get a size class; other rows say once, few or many, or leave the size out.

v_gene: TRBV21-1
j_gene: TRBJ1-4
abundance: NA
len: 17
d_gene: NA
CDR3nt: TGTGCCAGCCTTCAACCGGGGAGGACGCGAAGAGCTGAAAAACTGTTTTTT
CDR3aa: CASLQPGRTRRAEKLFF

v_gene: TRBV2
j_gene: TRBJ1-1
abundance: NA
len: 13
d_gene: NA
CDR3nt: TGTGCCAGCAGCCGGGAGAGGAACACTGAAGCTTTCTTT
CDR3aa: CASSRERNTEAFF

v_gene: TRBV5-4
j_gene: TRBJ2-7
abundance: NA
len: 13
d_gene: NA
CDR3nt: TGTGCCAGCAGCTTGGTAACGGGGGACGAGCAGTACTTC
CDR3aa: CASSLVTGDEQYF

v_gene: TRBV5-1
j_gene: TRBJ2-1
abundance: NA
len: 15
d_gene: NA
CDR3nt: TGCGCCAGCAGCTTGGGGACTACCCGAGACAATGAGCAGTTCTTC
CDR3aa: CASSLGTTRDNEQFF

v_gene: TRBV5-8
j_gene: TRBJ1-5
abundance: NA
len: 16
d_gene: TRBD1
CDR3nt: TGTGCCAGCAGCCGGGACAGCAGTCATAGCAATCAGCCCCAGCATTTT
CDR3aa: CASSRDSSHSNQPQHF

v_gene: TRBV6-1
j_gene: TRBJ1-2
abundance: NA
len: 12
d_gene: NA
CDR3nt: TGTGCCAGCAGTGAATTTCCAGACAGCTACACCTTC
CDR3aa: CASSEFPDSYTF

v_gene: TRBV28
j_gene: TRBJ1-5
abundance: NA
len: 15
d_gene: NA
CDR3nt: TGTGCCAGCAGTTTATACTCTGGGGGGGATCAGCCCCAGCATTTT
CDR3aa: CASSLYSGGDQPQHF

v_gene: TRBV28
j_gene: TRBJ2-4
abundance: NA
len: 17
d_gene: TRBD1
CDR3nt: TGTGCCAGCAGTTCACAGGGGGGCCTTCTAGCCAAAAACATTCAGTACTTC
CDR3aa: CASSSQGGLLAKNIQYF

v_gene: TRBV19
j_gene: TRBJ2-6
abundance: NA
len: 15
d_gene: NA
CDR3nt: TGTGCCAGTAGTATTCGGGACTCTGGGGCCAACGGCCTGACTTTC
CDR3aa: CASSIRDSGANGLTF

v_gene: TRBV9
j_gene: TRBJ2-1
abundance: few
len: 16
d_gene: NA
CDR3nt: TGTGCCAGCAGCGTAGGAACAGGGCTCCACAATGTTGGGCAGTTCTTC
CDR3aa: CASSVGTGLHNVGQFF

v_gene: TRBV29-1
j_gene: TRBJ2-3
abundance: NA
len: 15
d_gene: TRBD2
CDR3nt: TGCAGCGTTGTGGTTGGGAGCGGGGTCACAGATACGCAGTATTTT
CDR3aa: CSVVVGSGVTDTQYF

v_gene: TRBV11-2
j_gene: TRBJ1-2
abundance: NA
len: 17
d_gene: NA
CDR3nt: TGTGCCAGCCGTCCTATTCGTATCGCATTTACTAACTATGGCTACACCTTC
CDR3aa: CASRPIRIAFTNYGYTF

v_gene: TRBV11-3
j_gene: TRBJ1-1
abundance: NA
len: 13
d_gene: NA
CDR3nt: TGTGCCAGCAGCTTAGTACTTGGGAGTGAAGCTTTCTTT
CDR3aa: CASSLVLGSEAFF

v_gene: TRBV7-2
j_gene: TRBJ2-7
abundance: NA
len: 15
d_gene: TRBD2
CDR3nt: TGTGCCAGCAGCTTAAGAGCGGGGGCTAGGAACGAGCAGTACTTC
CDR3aa: CASSLRAGARNEQYF

v_gene: TRBV5-1
j_gene: TRBJ2-2
abundance: once
len: 14
d_gene: NA
CDR3nt: TGCGCCAGCAGCTTGGGACAGGCAGGCGGGGAGCTGTTTTTT
CDR3aa: CASSLGQAGGELFF